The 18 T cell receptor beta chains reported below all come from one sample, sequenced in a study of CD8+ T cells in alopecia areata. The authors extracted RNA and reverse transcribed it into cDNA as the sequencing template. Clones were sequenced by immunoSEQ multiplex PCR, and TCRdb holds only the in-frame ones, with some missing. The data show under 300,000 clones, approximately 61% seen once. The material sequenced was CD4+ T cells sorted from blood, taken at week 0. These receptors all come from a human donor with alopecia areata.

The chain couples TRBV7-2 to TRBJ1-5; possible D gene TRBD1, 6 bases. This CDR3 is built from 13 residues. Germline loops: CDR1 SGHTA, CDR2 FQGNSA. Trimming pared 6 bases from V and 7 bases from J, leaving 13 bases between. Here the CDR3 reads CASSKTQGQPQHF. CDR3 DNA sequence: TGTGCCAGCAGTAAGACACAGGGCCAGCCCCAGCATTTT.

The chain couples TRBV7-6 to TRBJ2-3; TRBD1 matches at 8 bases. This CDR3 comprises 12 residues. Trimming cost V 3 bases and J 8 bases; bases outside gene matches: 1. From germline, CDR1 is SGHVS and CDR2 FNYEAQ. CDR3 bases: TGTGCCAGCAGCTTTACAGGGGGTACGCAGTATTTT. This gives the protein CASSFTGGTQYF.

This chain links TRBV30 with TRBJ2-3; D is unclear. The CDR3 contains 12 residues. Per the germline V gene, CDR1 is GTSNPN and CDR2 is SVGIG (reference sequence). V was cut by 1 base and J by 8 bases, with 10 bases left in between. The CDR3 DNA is TGTGCCTGGAGTGCGAGGCTAGTTACGCAGTATTTT. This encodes CAWSARLVTQYF.

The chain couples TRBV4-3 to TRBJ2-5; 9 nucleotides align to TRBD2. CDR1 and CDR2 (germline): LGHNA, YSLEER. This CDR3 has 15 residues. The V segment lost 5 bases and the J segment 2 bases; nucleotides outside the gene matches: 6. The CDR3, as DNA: TGCGCCAGCAGCTATTTGGCGGGGGGGCAAGAGACCCAGTACTTC. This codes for CASSYLAGGQETQYF.

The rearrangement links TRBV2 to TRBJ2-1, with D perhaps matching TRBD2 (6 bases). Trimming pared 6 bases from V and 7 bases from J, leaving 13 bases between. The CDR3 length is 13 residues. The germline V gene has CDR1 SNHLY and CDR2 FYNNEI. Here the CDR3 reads CASSPRGANEQFF. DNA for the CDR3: TGTGCCAGCAGCCCCCGCGGGGCGAATGAGCAGTTCTTC.

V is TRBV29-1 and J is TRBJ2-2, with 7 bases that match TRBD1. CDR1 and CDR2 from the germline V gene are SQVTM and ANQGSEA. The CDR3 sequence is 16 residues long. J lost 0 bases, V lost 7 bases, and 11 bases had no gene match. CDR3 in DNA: TGCAGCGGACTTCCTTCAGGGGGATCGAACACCGGGGAGCTGTTTTTT. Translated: CSGLPSGGSNTGELFF.

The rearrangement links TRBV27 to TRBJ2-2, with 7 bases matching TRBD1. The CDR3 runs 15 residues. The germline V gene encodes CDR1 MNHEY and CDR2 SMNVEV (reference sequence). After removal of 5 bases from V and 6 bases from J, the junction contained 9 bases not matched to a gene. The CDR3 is CASSIRQGRAGELFF. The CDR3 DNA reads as TGTGCCAGCAGTATTCGACAGGGTCGGGCCGGGGAGCTGTTTTTT.

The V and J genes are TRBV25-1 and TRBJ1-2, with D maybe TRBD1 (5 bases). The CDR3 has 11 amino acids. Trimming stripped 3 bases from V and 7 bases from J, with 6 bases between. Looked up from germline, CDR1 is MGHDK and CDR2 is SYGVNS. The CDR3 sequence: CASSDGGGYTF. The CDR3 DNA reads TGTGCCAGCAGTGACGGGGGTGGCTACACCTTC.

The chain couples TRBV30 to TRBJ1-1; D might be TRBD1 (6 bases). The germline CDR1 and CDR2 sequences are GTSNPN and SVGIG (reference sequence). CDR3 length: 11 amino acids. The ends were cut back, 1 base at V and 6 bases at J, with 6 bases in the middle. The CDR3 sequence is CAWSDRAEAFF. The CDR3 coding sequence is TGTGCCTGGAGTGACAGGGCTGAAGCTTTCTTT.

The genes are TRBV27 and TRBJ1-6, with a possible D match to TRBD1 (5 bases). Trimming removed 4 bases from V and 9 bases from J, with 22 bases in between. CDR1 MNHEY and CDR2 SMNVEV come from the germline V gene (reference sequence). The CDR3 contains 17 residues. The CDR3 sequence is CASSSRPPQEMGSPLHF. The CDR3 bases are TGTGCCAGCAGTTCCCGCCCCCCACAGGAGATGGGTTCACCCCTCCACTTT.

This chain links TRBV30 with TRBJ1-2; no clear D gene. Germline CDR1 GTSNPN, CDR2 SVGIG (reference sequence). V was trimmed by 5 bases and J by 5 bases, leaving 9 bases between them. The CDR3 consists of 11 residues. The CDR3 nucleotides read TGTGCCTGGGGGCACGGGTATGGCTACACCTTC. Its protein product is CAWGHGYGYTF.

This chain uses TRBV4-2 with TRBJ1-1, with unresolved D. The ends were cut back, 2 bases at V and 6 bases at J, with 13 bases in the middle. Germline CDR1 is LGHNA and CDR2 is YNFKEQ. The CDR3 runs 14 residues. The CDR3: CASSQSGGFAEAFF. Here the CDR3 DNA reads TGTGCCAGCAGCCAAAGTGGAGGGTTCGCTGAAGCTTTCTTT.

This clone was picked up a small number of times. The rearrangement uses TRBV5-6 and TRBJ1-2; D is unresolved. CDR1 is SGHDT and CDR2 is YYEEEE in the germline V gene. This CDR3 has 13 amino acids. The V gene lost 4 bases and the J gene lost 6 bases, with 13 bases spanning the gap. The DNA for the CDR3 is TGTGCCAGCAGCCATCAACAAGTGGATGGCTACACCTTC. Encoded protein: CASSHQQVDGYTF. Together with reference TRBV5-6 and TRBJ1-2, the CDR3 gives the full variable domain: DAGVTQSPTHLIKTRGQQVTLRCSPKSGHDTVSWYQQALGQGPQFIFQYYEEEERQRGNFPDRFSGHQFPNYSSELNVNALLLGDSALYLCASSHQQVDGYTFGSGTRLTVV.

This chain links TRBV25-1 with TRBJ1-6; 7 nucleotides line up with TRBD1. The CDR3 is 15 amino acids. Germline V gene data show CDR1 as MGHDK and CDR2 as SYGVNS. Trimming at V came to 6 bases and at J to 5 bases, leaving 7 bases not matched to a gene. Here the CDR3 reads CASRSPQGDNSPLHF. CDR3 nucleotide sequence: TGTGCCAGCAGATCACCTCAGGGGGATAATTCACCCCTCCACTTT.

CDR3 loop: CASSWAYSGNTIYF. CDR3 coding DNA: TGTGCCAGCAGCTGGGCATACTCTGGAAACACCATATATTTT. The chain uses TRBV7-3 and TRBJ1-3; D ambiguous. Trimming took 4 bases from V and 0 from J, leaving 7 bases between them. Germline lookup yields CDR1 SGHTA and CDR2 FQGTGA. The CDR3 is made up of 14 amino acids.

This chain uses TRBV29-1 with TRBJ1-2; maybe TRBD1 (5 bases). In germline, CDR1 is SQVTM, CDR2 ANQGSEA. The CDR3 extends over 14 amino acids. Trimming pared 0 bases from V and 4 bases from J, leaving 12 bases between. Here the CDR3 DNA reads TGCAGCGTTGAAGAGACCTCAGGGAGCTATGGCTACACCTTC. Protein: CSVEETSGSYGYTF.

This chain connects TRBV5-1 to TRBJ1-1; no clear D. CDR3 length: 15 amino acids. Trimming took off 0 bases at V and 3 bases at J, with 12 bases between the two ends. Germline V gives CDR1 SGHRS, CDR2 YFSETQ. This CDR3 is CASSLGPGGDTEAFF. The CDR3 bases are TGCGCCAGCAGCTTGGGACCCGGCGGGGACACTGAAGCTTTCTTT.

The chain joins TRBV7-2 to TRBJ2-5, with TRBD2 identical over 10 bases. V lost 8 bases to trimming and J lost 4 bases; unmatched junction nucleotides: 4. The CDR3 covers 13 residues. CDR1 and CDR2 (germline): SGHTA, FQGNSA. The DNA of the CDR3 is TGTGCCAGCTCAGCGGGGGGGGCAGAGACCCAGTACTTC. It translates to CASSAGGAETQYF.